This is a list of T cell receptor beta chains from one sample in a study of blood T cell repertoires in COVID-19. This table comes from immunoSEQ multiplex PCR, and its TCRdb copy is limited to in-frame clones, with some not included. The table lists fewer than 300,000 clones, approximately 87% of them singletons. The sequenced sample was peripheral blood. These receptors all come from a woman between 25 and 40 years old with COVID-19, enrolled during active disease. Each CDR3 is given without its conserved first and last residue. Expanded clones get a size class; other rows say once, few or many, or leave the size out.

j_call v_call clone_size cdr3_aa
TRBJ2-3 TRBV7-9 . ASSATSGGADTQY
TRBJ1-4 TRBV18 few ASSPWTGTTTNEKLF
TRBJ1-1 TRBV5-1 . ASSLRGGTEAF
TRBJ1-2 TRBV12-3/TRBV12-4 . ASSLGQSYGYT
TRBJ2-5 TRBV11-1 . ASSLGDRSQETQY
TRBJ2-1 TRBV29-1 . SVGGLASPYNEQF
TRBJ2-6 TRBV4-2 once ASSRQGWSSGANVLT
TRBJ1-1 TRBV30 . AWSVRGGTEAF
TRBJ2-1 TRBV28 . ASRSPSGGANEQF
TRBJ2-5 TRBV2 . ASSDLKETQY
TRBJ2-2 TRBV10-2 . ASRTGGANTGELF
TRBJ2-3 TRBV7-2 . ASSFSRDTQY
TRBJ2-3 TRBV19 . ASSTSGLVTDTQY
TRBJ1-2 TRBV19 . ASSISLNYGYT
TRBJ1-2 TRBV4-1 . ASSQDWGTGANYGYT
TRBJ2-3 TRBV5-1 . ASSLGFVTGSTDTQY
TRBJ2-7 TRBV21-1 . ASSKTDRGYEQY
TRBJ2-3 TRBV5-8 once ASSLALRGGRTDTQY
TRBJ2-7 TRBV19 . ASRGHGTDEQY